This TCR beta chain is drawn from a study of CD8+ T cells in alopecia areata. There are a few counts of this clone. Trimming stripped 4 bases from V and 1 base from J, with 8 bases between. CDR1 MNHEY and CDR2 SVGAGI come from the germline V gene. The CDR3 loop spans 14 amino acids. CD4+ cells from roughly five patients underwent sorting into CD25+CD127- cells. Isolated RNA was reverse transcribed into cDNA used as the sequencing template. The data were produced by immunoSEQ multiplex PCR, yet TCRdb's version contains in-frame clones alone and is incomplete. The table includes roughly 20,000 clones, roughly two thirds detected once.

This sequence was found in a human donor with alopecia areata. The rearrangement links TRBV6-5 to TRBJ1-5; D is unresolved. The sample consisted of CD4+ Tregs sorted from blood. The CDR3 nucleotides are TGTGCCAGCAGTTTCTCCAGAAGCAATCAGCCCCAGCATTTT. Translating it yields CASSFSRSNQPQHF.